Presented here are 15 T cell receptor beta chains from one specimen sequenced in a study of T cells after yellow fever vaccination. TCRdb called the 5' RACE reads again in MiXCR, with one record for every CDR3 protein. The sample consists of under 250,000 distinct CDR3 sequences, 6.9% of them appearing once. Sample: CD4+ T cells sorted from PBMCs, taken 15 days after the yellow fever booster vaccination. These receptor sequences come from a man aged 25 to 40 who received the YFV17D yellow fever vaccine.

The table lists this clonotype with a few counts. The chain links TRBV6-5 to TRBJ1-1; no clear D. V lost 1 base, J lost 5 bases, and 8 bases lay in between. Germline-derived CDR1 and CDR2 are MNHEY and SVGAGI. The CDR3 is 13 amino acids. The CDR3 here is CASSYLGETEAFF. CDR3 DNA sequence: TGTGCCAGCAGTTACTTGGGAGAGACTGAAGCTTTCTTT.

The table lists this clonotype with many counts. CDR3: CASSRTGNDEQYF. Written as DNA, the CDR3 is TGTGCCAGCAGTAGGACAGGGAACGACGAGCAGTACTTC. This chain connects TRBV12-3 or TRBV12-4 to TRBJ2-7; 8 bases agree with TRBD1. This CDR3 spans 13 amino acids. With 5 bases clipped from V and 5 bases from J, the junction kept 5 bases outside the gene matches.

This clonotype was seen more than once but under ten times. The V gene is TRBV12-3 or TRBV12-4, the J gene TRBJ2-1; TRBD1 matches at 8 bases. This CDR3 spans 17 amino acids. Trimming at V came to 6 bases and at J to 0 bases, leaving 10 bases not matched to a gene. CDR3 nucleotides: TGTGCCAGCAGGTACGGACAGGGAGATAGCTCCTACAATGAGCAGTTCTTC. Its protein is CASRYGQGDSSYNEQFF.

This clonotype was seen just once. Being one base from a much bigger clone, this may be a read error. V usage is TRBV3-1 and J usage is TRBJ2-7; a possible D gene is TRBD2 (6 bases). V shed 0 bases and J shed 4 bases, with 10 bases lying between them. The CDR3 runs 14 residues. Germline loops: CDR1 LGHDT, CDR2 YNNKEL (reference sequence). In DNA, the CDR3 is TGTGCCAGCAGCCAAGATACTAGCTGGTACGAGCAGTACTTC. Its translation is CASSQDTSWYEQYF.

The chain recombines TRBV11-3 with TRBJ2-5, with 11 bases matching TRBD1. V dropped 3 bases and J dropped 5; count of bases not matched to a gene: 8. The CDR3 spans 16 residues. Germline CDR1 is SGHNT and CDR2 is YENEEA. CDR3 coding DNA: TGTGCCAGCAGCTTGGGCGGGACAGGGGGTCGGGAGACCCAGTACTTC. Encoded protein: CASSLGGTGGRETQYF.

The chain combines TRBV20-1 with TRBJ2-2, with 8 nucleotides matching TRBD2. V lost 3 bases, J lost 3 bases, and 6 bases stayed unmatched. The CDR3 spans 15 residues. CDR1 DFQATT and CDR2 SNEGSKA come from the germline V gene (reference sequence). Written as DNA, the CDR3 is TGCAGTGCTAGTCGTAGCGGGATGTACACCGGGGAGCTGTTTTTT. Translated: CSASRSGMYTGELFF.

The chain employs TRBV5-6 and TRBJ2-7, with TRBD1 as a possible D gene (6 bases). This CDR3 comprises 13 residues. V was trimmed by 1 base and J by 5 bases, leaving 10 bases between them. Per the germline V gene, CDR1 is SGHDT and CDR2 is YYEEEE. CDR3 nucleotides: TGTGCCAGCAGCTTGCAGGGGTCGGACGAGCAGTACTTC. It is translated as CASSLQGSDEQYF.

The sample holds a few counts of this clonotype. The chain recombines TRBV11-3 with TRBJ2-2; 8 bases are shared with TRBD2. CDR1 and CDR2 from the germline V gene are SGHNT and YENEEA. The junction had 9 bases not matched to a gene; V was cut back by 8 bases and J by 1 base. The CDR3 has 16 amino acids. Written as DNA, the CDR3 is TGTGCCAGCGGGACCGGACTAGCAGGGAACACCGGGGAGCTGTTTTTT. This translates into CASGTGLAGNTGELFF.

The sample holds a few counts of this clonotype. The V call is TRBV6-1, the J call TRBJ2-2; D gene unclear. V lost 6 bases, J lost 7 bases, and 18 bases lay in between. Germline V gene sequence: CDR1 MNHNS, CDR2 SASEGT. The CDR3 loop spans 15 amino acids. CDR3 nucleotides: TGTGCCAGCAGGTCGGGCCTCGTGGTTGGCGGGGAGCTGTTTTTT. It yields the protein CASRSGLVVGGELFF.

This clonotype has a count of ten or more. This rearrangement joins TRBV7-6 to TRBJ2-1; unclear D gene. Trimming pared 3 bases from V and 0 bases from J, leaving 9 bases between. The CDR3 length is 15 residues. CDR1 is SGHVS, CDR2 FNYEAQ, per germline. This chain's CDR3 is CASSLKESSYNEQFF. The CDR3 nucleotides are TGTGCCAGCAGCTTGAAGGAGAGCTCCTACAATGAGCAGTTCTTC.

CDR3 amino acids: CASSESSKKETQYF. The CDR3 nucleotides read TGTGCCAGCAGTGAATCGAGTAAAAAAGAGACCCAGTACTTC. The rearrangement links TRBV25-1 to TRBJ2-5; D unclear. Germline V gene sequence: CDR1 MGHDK, CDR2 SYGVNS. CDR3 length equals 14 residues. V was pared by 1 base and J by 3 bases, with 9 bases between. Full variable domain (rest looked up from reference TRBV25-1 and TRBJ2-5): EADIYQTPRYLVIGTGKKITLECSQTMGHDKMYWYQQDPGMELHLIHYSYGVNSTEKGDLSSESTVSRIRTEHFPLTLESARPSHTSQYLCASSESSKKETQYFGPGTRLLVL.

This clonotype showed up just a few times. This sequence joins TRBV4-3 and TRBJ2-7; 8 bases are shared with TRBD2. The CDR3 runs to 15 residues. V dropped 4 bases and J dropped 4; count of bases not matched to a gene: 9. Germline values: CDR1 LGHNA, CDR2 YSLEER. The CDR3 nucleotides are TGCGCCAGCAGCCCCGAAGCGGGAGCGGGGTACGAGCAGTACTTC. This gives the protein CASSPEAGAGYEQYF.

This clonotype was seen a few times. The DNA of the CDR3 is TGTGCCAGCAGCTCAGTGACTAGCTTTAAGTCGCGGCGGACGCAGTATTTT. Translation: CASSSVTSFKSRRTQYF. The V call is TRBV11-2, the J call TRBJ2-3; TRBD2 matches 7 bases. The CDR3 consists of 17 residues. Trimming removed 4 bases from V and 9 bases from J; junction bases left unmatched: 19. Germline assignment: CDR1 SGHAT and CDR2 FQNNGV.

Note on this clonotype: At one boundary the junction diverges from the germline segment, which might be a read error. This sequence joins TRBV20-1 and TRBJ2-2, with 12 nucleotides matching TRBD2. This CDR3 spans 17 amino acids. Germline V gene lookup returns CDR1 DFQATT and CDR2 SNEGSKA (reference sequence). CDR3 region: CCASLASGRGNTGELFF. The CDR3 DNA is TGCTGTGCTAGCCTGGCTAGCGGGAGGGGTAACACCGGGGAGCTGTTTTTT.

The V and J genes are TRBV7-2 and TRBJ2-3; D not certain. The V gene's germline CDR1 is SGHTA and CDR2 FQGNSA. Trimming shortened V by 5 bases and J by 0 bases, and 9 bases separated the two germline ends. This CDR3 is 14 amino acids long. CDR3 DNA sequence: TGTGCCAGCAGCCCTTTTGGGAGCACAGATACGCAGTATTTT. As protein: CASSPFGSTDTQYF.